This T cell receptor beta chain was recovered during a study of human T cells and chemical hapten exposure. Described time point: patch test 1, 2 weeks after DPC sensitization. Treatment in this sample: therapeutic diphenylcyclopropenone sensitization with weekly scalp DPC. The starting material, unfractionated whole blood, was used for total RNA extraction. This clonotype has just a few counts. V was shortened by 3 bases and J by 4 bases, with 9 bases between the two germline ends. The CDR3 consists of 13 residues. Study processing details: Across samples, TCR counts had a median of about 93,000 and ranged from roughly 23,224 to 690,600. One entry per CDR3 protein, called by TCRdb with MiXCR from the RACE reads. The V and J calls were not made by the authors but by TCRdb's processing. The table includes around 340,000 distinct CDR3 sequences, about 7% detected once.

This clonotype was obtained from a woman aged 18-29 years with alopecia areata. Some clones in this sample may be carry-over from other donors' samples. The sequencing here drew on whole blood, taken in connection with sensitization to the hapten diphenylcyclopropenone (DPC). V and J are TRBV12-3 or TRBV12-4 and TRBJ1-2; D is unclear. CDR3 DNA sequence: TGTGCCAGCAGTTTTCCTGCTGGCTATGGCTACACCTTC. Amino acid sequence: CASSFPAGYGYTF.